The sequence of this T cell receptor beta chain was determined in a study of patients and donors after allogeneic stem cell transplantation. MiXCR, run by TCRdb on the RT-PCR reads, gives a single entry per CDR3 protein. Found here are 70,000 to 85,000 distinct CDR3 sequences, approximately 25% of them singletons; the top ten hold more than 25%. The germline V gene has CDR1 SGHRS and CDR2 YFSETQ. Trimming pared 0 bases from V and 1 base from J, leaving 4 bases between. The CDR3 runs to 13 residues. The sequencing input was blood, either unsorted or a sorted T cell fraction (not recorded which). The sequence was obtained from a human donor who was either an allogeneic HSCT recipient or a stem cell or donor lymphocyte infusion donor (not recorded which). It is not recorded whose cells these are; they may come from a transplant donor. The V and J genes are TRBV5-1 and TRBJ1-1, with unresolved D. CDR3 loop: CASSLAENTEAFF. As DNA, the CDR3 is TGCGCCAGCAGCTTGGCCGAGAACACTGAAGCTTTCTTT.